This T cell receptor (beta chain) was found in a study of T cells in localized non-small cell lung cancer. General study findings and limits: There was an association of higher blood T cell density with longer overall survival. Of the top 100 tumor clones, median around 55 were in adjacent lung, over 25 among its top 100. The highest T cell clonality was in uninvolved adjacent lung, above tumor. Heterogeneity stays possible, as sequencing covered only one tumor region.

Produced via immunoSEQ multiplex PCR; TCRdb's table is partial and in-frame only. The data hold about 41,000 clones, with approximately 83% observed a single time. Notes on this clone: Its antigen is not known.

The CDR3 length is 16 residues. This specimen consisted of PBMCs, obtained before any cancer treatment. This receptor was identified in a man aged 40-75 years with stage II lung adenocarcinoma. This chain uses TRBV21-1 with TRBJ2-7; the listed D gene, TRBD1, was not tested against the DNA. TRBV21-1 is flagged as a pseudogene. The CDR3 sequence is CASSKVRGQGSYEQYF. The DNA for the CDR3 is TGTGCCAGCAGCAAAGTGCGGGGACAGGGTTCCTACGAGCAGTACTTC.